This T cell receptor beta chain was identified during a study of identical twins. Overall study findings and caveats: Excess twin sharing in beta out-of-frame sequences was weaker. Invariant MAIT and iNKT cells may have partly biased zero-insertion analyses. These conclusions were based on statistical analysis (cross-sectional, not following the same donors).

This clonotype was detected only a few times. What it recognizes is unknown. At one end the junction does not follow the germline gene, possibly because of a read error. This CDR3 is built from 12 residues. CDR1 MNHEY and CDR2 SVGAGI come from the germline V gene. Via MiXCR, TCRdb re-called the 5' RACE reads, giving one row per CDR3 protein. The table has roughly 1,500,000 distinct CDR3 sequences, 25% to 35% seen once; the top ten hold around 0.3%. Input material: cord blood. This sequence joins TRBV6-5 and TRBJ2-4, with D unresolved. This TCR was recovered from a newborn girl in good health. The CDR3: CAGRQAKNIQYF. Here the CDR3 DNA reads TGTGCCGGCAGACAAGCCAAAAACATTCAGTACTTC.